The present entry profiles one T cell receptor (beta chain) with its context. Its target is unknown. Germline V CDR1 and CDR2: MNHEY, SVGAGI. The CDR3 extends over 16 amino acids. V shed 4 bases, J shed 2 bases, and the junction held 4 bases outside the gene matches. This specimen belongs to a study of cytomegalovirus exposure and HLA in healthy donors. Primers: 60 Vbeta forward and 13 Jbeta reverse. Profiling relied on immunoSEQ multiplex PCR, and the TCRdb table lists in-frame clones only, not all of them. The table records about 130,000 clones, more than 70% of them present only once. Overall study findings and caveats: TCR beta V- and J-gene trimming was later associated with a missense DCLRE1C variant.

The genes are TRBV6-5 and TRBJ2-3, with TRBD2 matching 12 bases. This receptor was taken from a man aged 25-40 years in good health and CMV-seronegative. What was sequenced was PBMCs. Here the CDR3 DNA reads TGTGCCAGCAGTTCGGGACTAGCGGGCTCCACAGATACGCAGTATTTT. This codes for CASSSGLAGSTDTQYF.